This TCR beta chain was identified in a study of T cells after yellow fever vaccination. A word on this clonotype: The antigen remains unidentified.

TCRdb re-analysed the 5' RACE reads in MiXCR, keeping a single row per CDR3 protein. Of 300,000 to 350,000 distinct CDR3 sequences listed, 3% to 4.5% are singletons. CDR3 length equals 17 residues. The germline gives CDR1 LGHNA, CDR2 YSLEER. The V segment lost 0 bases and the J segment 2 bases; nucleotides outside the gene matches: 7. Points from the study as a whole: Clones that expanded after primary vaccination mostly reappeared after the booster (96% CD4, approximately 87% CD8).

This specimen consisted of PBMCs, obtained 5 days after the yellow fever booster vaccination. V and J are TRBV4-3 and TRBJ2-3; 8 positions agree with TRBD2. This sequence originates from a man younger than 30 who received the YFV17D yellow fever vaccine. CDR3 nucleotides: TGCGCCAGCAGCCAAGATGGAATAGCGGGGTACACAGATACGCAGTATTTT. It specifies CASSQDGIAGYTDTQYF.